This T cell receptor beta chain was sequenced for a study of T cells in Graves' hyperthyroidism and ophthalmopathy. The CDR3 spans 15 residues. V was trimmed by 2 bases and J by 6 bases, leaving 17 bases between them. CDR1 and CDR2 from the germline V gene are MNHEY and SMNVEV (reference sequence). The table lists this clonotype with a few counts. RNA transcripts provided the source from which TCR beta CDR3 regions were amplified. The TCR CDR3 first-round RT-PCR relied on the HTBI primer set. Using its own MiXCR run on the multiplex PCR reads, TCRdb lists one record per CDR3 protein. The top ten clones hold about 35% of a sample with hundreds of thousands of distinct CDR3 sequences, less than 25% of them seen once.

This receptor was taken from a man aged 30-40 years with Graves' ophthalmopathy. Sequences were obtained from blood. The chain recombines TRBV27 with TRBJ2-7; D uncertain. CDR3 sequence reads: CASSLGPPPSTEQYF. The CDR3 coding sequence is TGTGCCAGCAGTTTAGGGCCTCCCCCCTCGACCGAGCAGTACTTC.